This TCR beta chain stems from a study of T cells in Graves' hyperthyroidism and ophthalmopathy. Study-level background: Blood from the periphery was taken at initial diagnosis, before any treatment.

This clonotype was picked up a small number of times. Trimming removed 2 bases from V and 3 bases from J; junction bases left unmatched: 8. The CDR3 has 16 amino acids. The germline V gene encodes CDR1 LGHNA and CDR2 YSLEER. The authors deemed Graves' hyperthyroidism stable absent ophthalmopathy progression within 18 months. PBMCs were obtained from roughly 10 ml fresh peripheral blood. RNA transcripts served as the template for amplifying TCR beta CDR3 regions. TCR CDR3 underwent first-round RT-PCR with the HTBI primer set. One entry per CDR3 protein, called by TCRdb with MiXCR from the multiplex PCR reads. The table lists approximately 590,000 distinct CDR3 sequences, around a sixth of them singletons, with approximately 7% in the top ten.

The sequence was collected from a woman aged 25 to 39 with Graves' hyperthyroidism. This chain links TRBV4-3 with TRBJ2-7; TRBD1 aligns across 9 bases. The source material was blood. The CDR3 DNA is TGCGCCAGCAGCCAACTTAGACAGGGGGGGTTCTACGAGCAGTACTTC. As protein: CASSQLRQGGFYEQYF.